Here is one T cell receptor beta chain with its context. These data come from a study of T cell changes during pregnancy in multiple sclerosis. Profiling relied on immunoSEQ multiplex PCR, and the TCRdb table lists in-frame clones only, not all of them. The sample shows more than 45,000 clones, around 92% of them seen only once. The input for sequencing was CD4+ T cells from peripheral blood mononuclear cells, taken after pregnancy. The sequence derives from a female donor with multiple sclerosis, enrolled in a pregnancy study.

In nucleotides, the CDR3 is TGTGCCAGCAGTTACTCGACAGGGGCCTTCAATTCACCCCTCCACTTT. As protein: CASSYSTGAFNSPLHF. This rearrangement joins TRBV6-6 to TRBJ1-6, with TRBD1 matching over 8 bases. The germline V gene has CDR1 MNHNY and CDR2 SVGAGI (reference sequence). J lost 7 bases, V lost 0 bases, and 5 bases had no gene match. The CDR3 totals 16 residues.